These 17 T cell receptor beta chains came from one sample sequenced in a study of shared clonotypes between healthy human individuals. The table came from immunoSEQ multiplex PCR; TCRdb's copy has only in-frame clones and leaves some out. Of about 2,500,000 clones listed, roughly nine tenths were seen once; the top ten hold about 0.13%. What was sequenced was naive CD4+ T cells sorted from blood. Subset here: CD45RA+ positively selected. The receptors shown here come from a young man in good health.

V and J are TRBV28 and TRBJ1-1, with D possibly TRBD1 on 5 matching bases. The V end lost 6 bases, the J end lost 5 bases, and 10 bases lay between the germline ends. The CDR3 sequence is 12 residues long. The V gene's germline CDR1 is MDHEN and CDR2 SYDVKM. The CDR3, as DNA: TGTGCCAGCAGACGGGGGGAAACTGAAGCTTTCTTT. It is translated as CASRRGETEAFF.

The CDR3 DNA sequence: TGTGCCAGCAGCGCCGCAGGGTATTCACAGAACACCATATATTTT. Residues: CASSAAGYSQNTIYF. This chain connects TRBV7-6 to TRBJ1-3; tentatively, D is TRBD1 (5 bases). The germline V gene encodes CDR1 SGHVS and CDR2 FNYEAQ. The CDR3 sequence is 15 residues long. The V and J ends lost 5 bases and 7 bases respectively, with 18 bases between them. Supplemented by reference TRBV7-6 and TRBJ1-3, the full variable domain reads GAGVSQSPRYKVTKRGQDVALRCDPISGHVSLYWYRQALGQGPEFLTYFNYEAQQDKSGLPNDRFSAERPEGSISTLTIQRTEQRDSAMYRCASSAAGYSQNTIYFGEGSWLTVV.

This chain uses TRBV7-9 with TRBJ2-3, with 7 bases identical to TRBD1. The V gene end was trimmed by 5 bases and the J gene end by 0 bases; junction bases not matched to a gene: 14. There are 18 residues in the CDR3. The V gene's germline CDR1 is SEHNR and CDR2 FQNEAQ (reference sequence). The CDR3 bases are TGTGCCAGCAGCCAAGTCACCGCCGGGACAGAAAGCACAGATACGCAGTATTTT. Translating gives CASSQVTAGTESTDTQYF.

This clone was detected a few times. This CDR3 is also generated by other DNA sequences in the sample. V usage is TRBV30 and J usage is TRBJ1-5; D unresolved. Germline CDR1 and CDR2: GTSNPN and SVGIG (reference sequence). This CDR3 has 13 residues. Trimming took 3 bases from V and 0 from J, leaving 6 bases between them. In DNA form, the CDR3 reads TGTGCCTGGAGCACAGATAGCAATCAGCCCCAGCATTTT. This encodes CAWSTDSNQPQHF.

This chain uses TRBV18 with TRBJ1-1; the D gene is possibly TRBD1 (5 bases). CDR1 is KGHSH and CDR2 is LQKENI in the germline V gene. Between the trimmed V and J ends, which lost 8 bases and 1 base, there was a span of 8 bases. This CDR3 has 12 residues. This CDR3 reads CASRTGNTEAFF. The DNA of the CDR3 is TGTGCCAGCCGTACAGGGAACACTGAAGCTTTCTTT.

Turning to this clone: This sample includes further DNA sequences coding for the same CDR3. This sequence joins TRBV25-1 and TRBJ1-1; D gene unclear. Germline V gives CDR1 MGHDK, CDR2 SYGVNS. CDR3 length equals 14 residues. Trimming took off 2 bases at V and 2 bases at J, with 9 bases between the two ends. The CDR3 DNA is TGTGCCAGCAGTGAAACCCCAGGAAACACTGAAGCTTTCTTT. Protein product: CASSETPGNTEAFF.

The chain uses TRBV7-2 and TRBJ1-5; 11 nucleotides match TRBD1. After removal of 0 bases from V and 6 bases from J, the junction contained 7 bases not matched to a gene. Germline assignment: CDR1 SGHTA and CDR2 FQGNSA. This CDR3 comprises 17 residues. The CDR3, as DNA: TGTGCCAGCAGCTTAGCCCTTCGGACAGGGGGCGGTCAGCCCCAGCATTTT. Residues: CASSLALRTGGGQPQHF.

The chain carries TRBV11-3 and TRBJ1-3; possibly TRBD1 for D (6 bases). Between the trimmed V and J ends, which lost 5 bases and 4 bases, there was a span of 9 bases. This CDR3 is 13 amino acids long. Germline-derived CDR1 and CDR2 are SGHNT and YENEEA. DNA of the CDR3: TGTGCCAGCAGCGACAGGAGGGGAAACACCATATATTTT. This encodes CASSDRRGNTIYF.

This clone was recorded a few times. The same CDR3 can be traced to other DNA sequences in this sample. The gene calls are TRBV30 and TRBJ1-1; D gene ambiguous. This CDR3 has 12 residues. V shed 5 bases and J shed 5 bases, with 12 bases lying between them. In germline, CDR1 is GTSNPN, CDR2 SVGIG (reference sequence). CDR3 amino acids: CAWETGRTEAFF. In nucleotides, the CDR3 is TGTGCCTGGGAGACCGGTCGAACTGAAGCTTTCTTT.

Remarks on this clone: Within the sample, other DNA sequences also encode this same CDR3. The chain's CDR3 is CASSGGTVNQPQHF. As DNA, the CDR3 is TGTGCCAGCAGTGGCGGGACAGTCAATCAGCCCCAGCATTTT. The chain uses TRBV2 and TRBJ1-5, with 7 bases lining up with TRBD1. V lost 4 bases, J lost 3 bases, and 3 bases stayed unmatched. Germline loops: CDR1 SNHLY, CDR2 FYNNEI. The CDR3 loop spans 14 amino acids.

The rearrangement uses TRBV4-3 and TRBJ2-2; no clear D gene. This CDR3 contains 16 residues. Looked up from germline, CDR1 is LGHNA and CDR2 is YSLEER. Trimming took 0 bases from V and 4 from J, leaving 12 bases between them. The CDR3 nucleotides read TGCGCCAGCAGCCAAGAGTTACTTATTAGCACCGGGGAGCTGTTTTTT. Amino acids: CASSQELLISTGELFF.

CDR3 in amino acids: CASSEPGTGVGYTF. CDR3 in DNA: TGCGCCAGCAGTGAGCCCGGGACAGGGGTTGGCTACACCTTC. This sequence joins TRBV10-2 and TRBJ1-2; 10 nucleotides line up with TRBD1. J gave up 7 bases and V 2 bases, and 4 bases lay outside the gene matches. The CDR3 runs 14 residues. Germline CDR1 is WSHSY and CDR2 is SAAADI.

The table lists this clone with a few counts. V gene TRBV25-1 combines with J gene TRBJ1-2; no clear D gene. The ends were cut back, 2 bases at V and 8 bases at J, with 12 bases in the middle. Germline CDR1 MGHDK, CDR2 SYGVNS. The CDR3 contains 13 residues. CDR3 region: CASSEAWGGGYTF. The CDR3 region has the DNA TGTGCCAGCAGTGAAGCGTGGGGAGGAGGCTACACCTTC.

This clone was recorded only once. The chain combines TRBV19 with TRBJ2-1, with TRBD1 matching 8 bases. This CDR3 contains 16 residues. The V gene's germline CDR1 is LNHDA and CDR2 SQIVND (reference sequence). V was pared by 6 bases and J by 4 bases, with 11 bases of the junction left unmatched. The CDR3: CASSTLRTGSYNEQFF. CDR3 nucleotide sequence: TGTGCCAGTAGCACTCTGAGGACAGGGTCTTACAATGAGCAGTTCTTC.

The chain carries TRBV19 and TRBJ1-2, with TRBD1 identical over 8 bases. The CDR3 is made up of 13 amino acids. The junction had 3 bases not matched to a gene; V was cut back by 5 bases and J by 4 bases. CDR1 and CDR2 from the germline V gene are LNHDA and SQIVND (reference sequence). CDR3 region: CASSQGQVYGYTF. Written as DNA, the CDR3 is TGTGCCAGTAGTCAGGGACAGGTCTATGGCTACACCTTC.

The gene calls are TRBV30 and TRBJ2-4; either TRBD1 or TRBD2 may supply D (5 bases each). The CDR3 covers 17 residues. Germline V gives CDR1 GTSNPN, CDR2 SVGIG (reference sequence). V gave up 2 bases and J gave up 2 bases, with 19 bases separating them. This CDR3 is CAWSHGARGVTKNIQYF. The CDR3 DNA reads TGTGCCTGGAGTCATGGGGCCCGGGGCGTGACCAAAAACATTCAGTACTTC.

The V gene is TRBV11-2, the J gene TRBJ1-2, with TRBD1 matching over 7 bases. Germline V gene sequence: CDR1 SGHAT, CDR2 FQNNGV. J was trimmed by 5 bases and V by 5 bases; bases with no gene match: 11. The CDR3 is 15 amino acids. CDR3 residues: CASSPITGVGYGYTF. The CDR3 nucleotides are TGTGCCAGCAGCCCGATAACAGGGGTCGGGTATGGCTACACCTTC.